This T cell receptor beta chain stems from a study of molecular identifiers for immune sequencing clone quantification. The study's findings and limits: Highly expanded clone sizes could be underestimated by identical TCR molecules that share a barcode. Spiked-in Jurkat TCR RNA corresponding to one cell was reported as detectable against 990,000 or so naive cells.

This clonotype was recorded many times. The antigen is unknown. Sorting isolated naive CD8 T cells as CD8+CD4-CCR7+CD45RA+ events. TCRdb re-called the PCR reads with MiXCR, one entry per CDR3 protein. The sample carries some 320,000 distinct CDR3 sequences, 24% recorded once. The length of the CDR3 is 12 residues. Germline-derived CDR1 and CDR2 are SQVTM and ANQGSEA. The sample was naive CD8+ T cells from blood, with Jurkat cell RNA spiked in. Subset noted: FACS-sorted CD8+CD4-CCR7+CD45RA+ naive T cells. This clonotype was obtained from a human donor in good health. Some libraries in this study had Jurkat cell RNA spiked in. The rearrangement joins TRBV29-1 to TRBJ1-1; D may be TRBD1 (5 bases). The CDR3 protein is CRAGGVNTEAFF. CDR3 sequence (DNA): TGCAGAGCCGGAGGGGTTAACACTGAAGCTTTCTTT.